This is a list of T cell receptor beta chains from one sample in a study of CD8+ T cells in alopecia areata. TCRdb's table, derived via immunoSEQ multiplex PCR, lists solely in-frame clones and lacks some. The sample shows hundreds of thousands of clones, approximately 72% of them seen only once. Specimen: CD4+ T cells sorted from blood, collected around week 46, from a patient treated with tofacitinib. The receptor set was obtained from a human donor with alopecia areata. The conserved cysteine and the conserved F or W are not part of the CDR3 here.

>TRBJ1-1|TRBV29-1
SVRRTENTEAF
>TRBJ2-7|TRBV29-1
SVGGTYYEQY
>TRBJ2-7|TRBV5-6
ASSFPRTSGSYEQY
>TRBJ2-3|TRBV25-1
ASSGGSVGSGHTQY
>TRBJ2-1|TRBV4-3
ASSQEGAGGNEQF
>TRBJ1-1|TRBV29-1
SGMSWGTEAF
>TRBJ1-2|TRBV30
AWRGPGTVPAYT
>TRBJ2-6|TRBV5-1
ASSLAPLDSRAFSGANVLT
>TRBJ1-2|TRBV19
ASSIGTNYGYT
>TRBJ1-5|TRBV19
ASSIVRGLNQPQH
>TRBJ1-1|TRBV29-1
SVPGTEAF
>TRBJ1-2|TRBV7-2
ASSLTGSQLTPYGYT
>TRBJ2-2|TRBV5-8
ASSLDRNTGELF
>TRBJ1-4|TRBV29-1
SALANEKLF
>TRBJ1-5|TRBV6-6
ASSYGQDQPQH
>TRBJ1-2|TRBV25-1
ASSESAGSRGQDGYT
>TRBJ2-1|TRBV29-1
SVGAPSTRSYNEQF
>TRBJ1-1|TRBV29-1
SVARGAYTEAF
>TRBJ1-1|TRBV29-1
SVTWDRRNTEAF
>TRBJ2-2|TRBV4-3
ASSRGTANTGELF
>TRBJ1-2|TRBV25-1
ASSSGNYGYT
>TRBJ1-6|TRBV30
AWREDRGYYNSPLH
>TRBJ2-2|TRBV30
AWSSLNTGELF
>TRBJ1-2|TRBV29-1
STSTGQNYGYT
>TRBJ1-1|TRBV29-1
SVGRAGTYTEAF
>TRBJ1-1|TRBV29-1
SVSLGVNTEAF
>TRBJ1-2|TRBV4-1
ASSRPNADGYT
>TRBJ2-1|TRBV27
ASSAQGYNEQF
>TRBJ1-2|TRBV30
AWRATGNYGYT
>TRBJ1-5|TRBV27
ASSIIPPGVRGQPQH
>TRBJ2-3|TRBV29-1
SVDFRQTSTDTQY
>TRBJ1-1|TRBV6-5
ASSYSGPPGTEAF
>TRBJ2-1|TRBV5-1
ASSFSGATNNEQF
>TRBJ1-2|TRBV28
ATDGYT
>TRBJ2-1|TRBV15
ATSRPPIGEQF
>TRBJ1-5|TRBV5-5
ASSRGQGVWNQPQH
>TRBJ2-3|TRBV2
ASSRTSETDTQY
>TRBJ2-4|TRBV7-6
ASSLERTGDIQY
>TRBJ1-5|TRBV15
ATSRDRVDQPQH
>TRBJ2-1|TRBV14
ASSHWSGGNNEQF
>TRBJ2-7|TRBV30
AGRTGLPSEQY
>TRBJ2-1|TRBV5-1
ASSFGQGNNEQF
>TRBJ1-1|TRBV30
AWSARGDTEAF
>TRBJ1-1|TRBV30
AWSVSEGAAF
>TRBJ2-5|TRBV10-3
AISSGAGETQY
>TRBJ1-1|TRBV29-1
SVELAGQNTEAF
>TRBJ2-4|TRBV30
AWSTSGGAEAIQY
>TRBJ2-1|TRBV29-1
SAEVGDEQF
>TRBJ1-1|TRBV29-1
SVDRPLNTEAF
>TRBJ1-1|TRBV30
AWSASPGTGNTEAF